This T cell receptor (beta chain) was recorded in a study of identical twins (dated by TCRdb to 2016 to 2017). Background on the whole study: To test whether fetal clonotypes persist, this study deep-sequenced TCR alpha and beta repertoires from monozygotic twins, from unrelated adults of various ages, and from cord blood. To rule out contamination, the twin experiments were replicated at different times with different library preparation protocols. Overall study outcomes, separate from this receptor: Abundant cord blood beta clonotypes had fewer insertions, young adult naive repertoires showed a similar but weaker trend, and memory repertoires showed no such trend. In monozygotic twins, recombination models systematically underestimated out-of-frame TCR alpha sharing, but the models matched the sharing seen between unrelated individuals. Invariant T cells such as MAIT and iNKT could partly confound zero-insertion analyses, although diverse VJ usage argued against such confounding for most clonotypes. Because the same donors could not be followed over many years, conclusions were based on cross-sectional statistical analysis. In beta out-of-frame sequences, excess twin sharing was weaker, because having fewer shared sequences lowered the signal-to-noise ratio. Out-of-frame TCR alpha sequences shared between twins showed an excess of low generation-probability sequences compared with coincidental sharing between unrelated individuals.

Receptor libraries were prepared by 5' RACE. Sequenced on an Illumina HiSeq 2000. A universal primer binding site was introduced by template switching, and a unique molecular identifier was present in the final cDNA, enabling accurate counting of TCR cDNA molecules. Specific primers in the conserved constant-segment region were used to synthesize first-strand cDNA for the TCR alpha and beta chains. To control for contamination, every cDNA library was double barcoded, receiving both a SMART-Mk sample barcode and Illumina barcodes. Two successive PCR steps introduced TruSeq adapter sequences along with Illumina sample barcodes. Sequencing of the TCR alpha and beta cDNA libraries was done on the Illumina HiSeq platform using custom primers. The authors' analysis ran thus. MiGEC processed the raw reads to extract unique molecular identifiers, while MiXCR was used to determine the CDR3 positions. For each individual, recombination models were inferred using an EM algorithm with the repgenHMM and IGoR tools. The analysis of shared clonotypes was done with the tcR package in R, with sharing normalized by the product of cloneset sizes. Out-of-frame nonproductive sequences were analyzed to study raw recombination free of thymic and clonal selection effects. The raw public reads went through TCRdb reprocessing: fastp at Q25, MiXCR clone calling, in-frame beta chains kept. Each CDR3 protein gets just one entry, which takes the most common genes and DNA from the rows behind it. The V and J calls here are based on TCRdb, not the publication. For this sample the table gives more than 1.5 million distinct CDR3 sequences, of which 25% to 35% were detected only once. The ten most abundant clones make up more than 0.25% of the sample.

Worth noting for this clonotype: The antigen this receptor binds is unknown. Nothing much larger sits one base from this clone, and base qualities are not available.

Every donor was a healthy Caucasian. V loses 6 bases of germline sequence and J loses 3 bases, and the interval between the two ends is 20 bases. From a lookup of the germline V gene (reference sequence), CDR1 and CDR2 are DFQATT and SNEGSKA. Counted from cysteine to phenylalanine, this CDR3 has 15 amino acids. Just CDR3 DNA is preserved here, 45 bases in frame from base 1. Source material: cord blood. The sequence links TRBV20-1 to TRBJ1-2; no confident D gene assignment can be made. The sequence was collected from a newborn girl in good health. The DNA sequence follows: TGCAGTGCCTTCATCCCAACGGGGTCCGACTATGGCTACACCTTC. Translated, it gives CSAFIPTGSDYGYTF.